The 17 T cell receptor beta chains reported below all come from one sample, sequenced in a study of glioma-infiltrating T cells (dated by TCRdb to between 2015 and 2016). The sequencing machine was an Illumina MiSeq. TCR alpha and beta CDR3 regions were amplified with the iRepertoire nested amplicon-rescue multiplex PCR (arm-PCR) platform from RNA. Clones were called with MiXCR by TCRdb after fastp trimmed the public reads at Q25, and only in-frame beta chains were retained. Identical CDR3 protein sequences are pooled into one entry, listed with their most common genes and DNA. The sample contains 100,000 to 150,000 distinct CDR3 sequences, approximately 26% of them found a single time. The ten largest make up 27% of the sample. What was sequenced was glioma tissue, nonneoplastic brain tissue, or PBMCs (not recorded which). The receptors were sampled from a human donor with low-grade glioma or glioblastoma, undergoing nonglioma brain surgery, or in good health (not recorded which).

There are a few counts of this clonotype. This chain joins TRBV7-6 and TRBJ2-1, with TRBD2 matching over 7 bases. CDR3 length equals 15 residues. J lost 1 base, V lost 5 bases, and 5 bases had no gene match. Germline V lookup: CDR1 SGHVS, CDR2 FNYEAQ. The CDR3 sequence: CASSAVGGSYNEQFF. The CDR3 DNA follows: TGTGCCAGCAGCGCAGTGGGGGGGTCCTACAATGAGCAGTTCTTC.

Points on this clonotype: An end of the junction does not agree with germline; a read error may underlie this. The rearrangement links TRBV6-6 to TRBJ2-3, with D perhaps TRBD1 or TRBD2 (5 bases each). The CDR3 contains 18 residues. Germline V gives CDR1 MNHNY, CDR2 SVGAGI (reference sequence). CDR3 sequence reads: CASSPTWDPFTGTDTRYF. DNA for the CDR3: TGTGCCAGCAGCCCCACCTGGGACCCCTTTACGGGCACAGATACGCGGTATTTT.

CDR3 residues: CSVGTGAGETQYF. The CDR3 DNA reads TGCAGCGTTGGGACAGGGGCGGGAGAGACCCAGTACTTC. V usage is TRBV29-1 and J usage is TRBJ2-5; TRBD1 agrees at 9 bases. J gave up 4 bases and V 4 bases, and 4 bases lay outside the gene matches. Germline V gene sequence: CDR1 SQVTM, CDR2 ANQGSEA. The CDR3 covers 13 residues. Variable domain in full (rest from reference TRBV29-1 and TRBJ2-5): SAVISQKPSRDICQRGTSLTIQCQVDSQVTMMFWYRQQPGQSLTLIATANQGSEATYESGFVIDKFPISRPNLTFSTLTVSNMSPEDSSIYLCSVGTGAGETQYFGPGTRLLVL.

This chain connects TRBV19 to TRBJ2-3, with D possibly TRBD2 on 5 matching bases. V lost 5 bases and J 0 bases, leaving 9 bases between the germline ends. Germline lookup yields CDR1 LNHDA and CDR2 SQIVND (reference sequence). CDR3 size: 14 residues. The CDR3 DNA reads TGTGCCAGTAGTCAGGCGGGTAGCACAGATACGCAGTATTTT. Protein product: CASSQAGSTDTQYF.

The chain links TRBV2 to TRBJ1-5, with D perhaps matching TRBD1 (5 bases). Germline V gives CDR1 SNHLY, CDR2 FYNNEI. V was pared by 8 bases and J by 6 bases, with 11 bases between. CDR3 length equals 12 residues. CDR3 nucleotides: TGTGCCAGCGATGGTGGGGGTCAGCCCCAGCATTTT. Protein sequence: CASDGGGQPQHF.

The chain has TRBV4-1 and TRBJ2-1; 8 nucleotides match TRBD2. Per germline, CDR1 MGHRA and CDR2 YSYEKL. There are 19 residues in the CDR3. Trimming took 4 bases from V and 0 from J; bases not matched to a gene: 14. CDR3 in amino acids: CASSPLGSGGPYSYNEQFF. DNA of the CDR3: TGCGCCAGCAGCCCCCTGGGGAGCGGGGGCCCCTACTCCTACAATGAGCAGTTCTTC.

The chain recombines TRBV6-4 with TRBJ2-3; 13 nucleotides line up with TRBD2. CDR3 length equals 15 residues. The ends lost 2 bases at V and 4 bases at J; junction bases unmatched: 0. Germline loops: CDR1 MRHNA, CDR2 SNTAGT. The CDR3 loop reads CASSDGLAGADTQYF. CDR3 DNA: TGTGCCAGCAGTGACGGACTAGCGGGGGCAGATACGCAGTATTTT.

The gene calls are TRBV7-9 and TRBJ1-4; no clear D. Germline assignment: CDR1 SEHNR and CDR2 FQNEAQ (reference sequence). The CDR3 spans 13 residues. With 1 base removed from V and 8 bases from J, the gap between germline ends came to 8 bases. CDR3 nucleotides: TGTGCCAGCAGCTTAGGGGCAGTCGAAAAACTGTTTTTT. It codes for CASSLGAVEKLFF.

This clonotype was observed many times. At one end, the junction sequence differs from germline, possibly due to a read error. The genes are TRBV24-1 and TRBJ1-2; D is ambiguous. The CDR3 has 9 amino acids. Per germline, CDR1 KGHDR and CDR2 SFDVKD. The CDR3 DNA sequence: TGTGCCCCAACCGCCGGGAAAGCCTTC. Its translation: CAPTAGKAF.

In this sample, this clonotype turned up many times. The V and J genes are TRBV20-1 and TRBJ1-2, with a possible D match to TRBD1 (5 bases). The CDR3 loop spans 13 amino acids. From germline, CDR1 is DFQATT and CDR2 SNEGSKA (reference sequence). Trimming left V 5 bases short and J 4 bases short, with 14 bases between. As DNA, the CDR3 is TGCAGTGCTCGGGGCCGCCGTGGCTATGGCTACACCTTC. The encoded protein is CSARGRRGYGYTF.

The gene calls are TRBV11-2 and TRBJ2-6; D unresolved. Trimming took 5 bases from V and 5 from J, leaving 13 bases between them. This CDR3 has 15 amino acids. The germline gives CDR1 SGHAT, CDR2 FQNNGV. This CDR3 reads CASSRPTVWANVLTF. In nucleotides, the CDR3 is TGTGCCAGCAGCCGTCCTACTGTTTGGGCCAACGTCCTGACTTTC.

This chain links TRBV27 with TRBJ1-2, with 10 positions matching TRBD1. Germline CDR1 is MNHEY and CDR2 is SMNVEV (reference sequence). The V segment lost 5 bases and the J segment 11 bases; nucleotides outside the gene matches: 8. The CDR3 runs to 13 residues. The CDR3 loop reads CASSPPGQGLYTF. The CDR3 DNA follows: TGTGCCAGCAGTCCTCCGGGACAGGGGCTATACACCTTC.

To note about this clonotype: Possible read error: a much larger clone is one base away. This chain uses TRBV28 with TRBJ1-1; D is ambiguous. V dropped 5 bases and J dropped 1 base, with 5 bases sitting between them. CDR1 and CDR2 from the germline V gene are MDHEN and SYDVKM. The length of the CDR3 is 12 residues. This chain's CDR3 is CASSPGNTEAFF. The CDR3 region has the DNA TGTGCCAGCAGTCCAGGGAACACTGAAGCTTTCTTT.

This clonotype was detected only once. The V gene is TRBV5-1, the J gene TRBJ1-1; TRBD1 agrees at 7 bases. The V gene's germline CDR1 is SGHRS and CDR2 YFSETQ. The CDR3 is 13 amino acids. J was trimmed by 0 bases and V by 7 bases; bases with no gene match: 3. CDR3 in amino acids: CASGGQMNTEAFF. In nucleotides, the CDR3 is TGCGCCAGCGGGGGACAGATGAACACTGAAGCTTTCTTT.

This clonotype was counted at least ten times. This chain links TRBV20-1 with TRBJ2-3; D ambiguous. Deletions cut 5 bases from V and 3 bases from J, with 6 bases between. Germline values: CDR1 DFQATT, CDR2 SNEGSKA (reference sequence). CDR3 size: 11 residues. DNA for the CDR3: TGCAGTGCTGACCCAACAGATACGCAGTATTTT. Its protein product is CSADPTDTQYF.

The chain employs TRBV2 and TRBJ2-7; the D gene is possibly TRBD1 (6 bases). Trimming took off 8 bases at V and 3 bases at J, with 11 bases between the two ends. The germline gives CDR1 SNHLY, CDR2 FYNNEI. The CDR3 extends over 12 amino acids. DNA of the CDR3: TGTGCCAGCCAGGACAGCATCTACGAGCAGTACGTC. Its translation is CASQDSIYEQYV.

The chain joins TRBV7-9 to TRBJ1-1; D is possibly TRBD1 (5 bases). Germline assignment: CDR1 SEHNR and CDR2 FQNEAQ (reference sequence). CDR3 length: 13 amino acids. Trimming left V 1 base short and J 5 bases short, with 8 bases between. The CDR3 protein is CASSLDRGTEAFF. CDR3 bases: TGTGCCAGCAGCTTAGACCGGGGGACTGAAGCTTTCTTT.